This T cell receptor beta chain was captured in a study of CD8+ T cells in alopecia areata (dated by TCRdb to the late 2010s). Notes on the research overall: Treated patients were enrolled in an open-label pilot trial of oral tofacitinib, 5 to 10 mg twice daily, for moderate-to-severe alopecia areata. For the treated patients, the SALT score, which quantifies what percentage of scalp surface area is affected, served as the measure of disease severity. RNA was obtained with the PAXgene miRNA kit for fixed scalp, the miRNeasy kit for PBMCs, and the RNeasy kit for mouse skin. Scalp clonality was compared across normal scalp (n=4), patchy alopecia areata scalp (n=8), and alopecia totalis/universalis scalp (n=8). Human TCRbeta sequencing covered scalp tissue and sorted CD4+ and CD8+ peripheral blood T cells from patchy and totalis/universalis alopecia areata patients and healthy controls. Tofacitinib-treated patients had biopsies at baseline and at 4 and 24 weeks of treatment, with a later scalp biopsy in several patients. TCRbeta CDR3 regions were amplified by immunoSEQ multiplex PCR with 35 Vbeta forward and 13 Jbeta reverse primers. High-throughput TCRbeta sequencing was used to examine T cell clonal expansion in alopecia areata in both the C3H/HeJ mouse model and human patients. Tofacitinib was administered for 6 to 18 months, and 6 months of follow-up off drug were then conducted to assess delayed response and recurrence. General study outcomes and caveats: Many expanded lesional clones persisted in scalp and blood during tofacitinib treatment, which may partly explain relapse after stopping treatment. TCR sequences shared between patients were less clear than in mice, possibly partly because of HLA diversity in the patient population. With tofacitinib, both scalp clonality and the number of expanded CD8+ clones among the top 100 scalp clones went down significantly. Resident alphabeta T cells in normal human skin are also sequenced, complicating scalp TCR repertoire analysis, unlike mouse skin dominated by gammadelta T cells. Compared with normal scalp, lesional scalp had higher clonality and more expanded CD8+ clones, particularly in alopecia totalis/universalis, a pattern that suggests antigenic drive. Because the treated cohort was small and had just a single nonresponder, larger studies are needed to establish links between baseline CD8+ expansion and response.

Read against the paper, the sample's time point label means: less than 25 weeks on oral tofacitinib. The label giving this sample's treatment or condition can be read as: oral pan-JAK inhibitor, 5-10 mg twice daily. Lesional scalp punch biopsies and peripheral blood were collected from alopecia areata patients. After PBMCs were isolated by density centrifugation and stained for CD3, CD4 and CD8, a FACSAria was used to sort CD4+ and CD8+ T cells. Library construction relied on the immunoSEQ multiplex PCR assay. To provide template for TCR sequencing, every sample had RNA extracted and reverse transcribed into cDNA. First-strand cDNA was synthesized with SuperScript III using a 2:1 mix of oligo-dT and random hexamers. A synthetic immune receptor repertoire was used to gauge amplification bias, and whatever bias remained was removed computationally. The authors' analysis ran thus. Raw reads were preprocessed to remove errors, and CDR3 was defined according to IMGT conventions as the region from the conserved cysteine to phenylalanine. Clonality was computed as 1 minus the Shannon entropy, with the entropy normalized by log2 of the number of productive unique TCRs. Scalp TCRbeta sequences were cross-referenced with sorted blood CD4 and CD8 repertoires so that the CD4 or CD8 identity of scalp clones could be inferred. TCRdb took this table from immuneACCESS and kept in-frame rearrangements with V and J called. Such tables lack part of the clones; where checked against another copy, unresolved V genes explain under half of the gap, and the rest is unexplained. Clone size and V and J calls were adopted from that table, with D and trimming inferred from the DNA. The sample yields over 150,000 clones; approximately 53% were counted once. 10% to 13% of the sample is in the top ten clones.

A word on this clone: The specificity of this receptor is unknown. No much larger clone is present one base from it, and per-base qualities are unavailable.

This clonotype was sampled from a human donor with alopecia areata. Sequencing used CD8+ T cells sorted from blood, obtained at week 24, from a patient treated with tofacitinib.

At the DNA level, the sequence is TGTGCCAGTGCGGGGGGAAATCAGCCCCAGCATTTT. Translation gives CASAGGNQPQHF. The V and J genes are TRBV25-1 and TRBJ1-5; the D gene is possibly TRBD1, with 5 bases matching. At the junction V is shortened by 9 bases and J by 4 bases, with 10 bases in between. CDR1 MGHDK and CDR2 SYGVNS were looked up in the germline V gene. The CDR3 measures 12 amino acids from cysteine to phenylalanine. The CDR3 DNA has 36 bases and is translated from base 1.